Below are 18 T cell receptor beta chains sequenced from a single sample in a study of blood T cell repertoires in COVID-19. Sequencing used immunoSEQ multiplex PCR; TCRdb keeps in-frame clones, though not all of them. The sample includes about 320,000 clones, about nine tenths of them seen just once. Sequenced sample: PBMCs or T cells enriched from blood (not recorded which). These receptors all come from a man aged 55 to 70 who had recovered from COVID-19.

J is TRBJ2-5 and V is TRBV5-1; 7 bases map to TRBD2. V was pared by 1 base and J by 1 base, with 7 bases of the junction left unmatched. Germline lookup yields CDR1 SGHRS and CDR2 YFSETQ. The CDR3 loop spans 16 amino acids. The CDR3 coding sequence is TGCGCCAGCAGCTTGAGGGTAGCGGGCATCCAAGAGACCCAGTACTTC. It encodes CASSLRVAGIQETQYF. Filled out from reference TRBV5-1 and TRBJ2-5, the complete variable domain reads KAGVTQTPRYLIKTRGQQVTLSCSPISGHRSVSWYQQTPGQGLQFLFEYFSETQRNKGNFPGRFSGRQFSNSRSEMNVSTLELGDSALYLCASSLRVAGIQETQYFGPGTRLLVL.

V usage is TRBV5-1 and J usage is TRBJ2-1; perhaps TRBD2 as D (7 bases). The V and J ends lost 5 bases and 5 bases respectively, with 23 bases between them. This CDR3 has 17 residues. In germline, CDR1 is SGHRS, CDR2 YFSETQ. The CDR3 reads CASRPLAGAETDNEQFF. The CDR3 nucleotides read TGCGCCAGCAGACCCCTGGCGGGGGCGGAAACTGACAATGAGCAGTTCTTC.

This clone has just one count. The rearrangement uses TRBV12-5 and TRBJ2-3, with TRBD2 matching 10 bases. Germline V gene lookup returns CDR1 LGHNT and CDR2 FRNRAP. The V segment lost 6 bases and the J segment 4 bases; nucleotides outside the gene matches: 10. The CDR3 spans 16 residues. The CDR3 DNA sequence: TGTGCTAGTGGACCCGGAGGGACTAGCGTAGCAGATACGCAGTATTTT. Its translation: CASGPGGTSVADTQYF.

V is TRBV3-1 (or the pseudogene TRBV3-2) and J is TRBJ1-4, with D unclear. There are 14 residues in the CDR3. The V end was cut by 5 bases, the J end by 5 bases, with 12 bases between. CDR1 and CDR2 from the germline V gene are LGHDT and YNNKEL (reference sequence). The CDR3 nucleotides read TGTGCCAGCAGCTTAACCGCGCTAAATGAAAAACTGTTTTTT. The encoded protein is CASSLTALNEKLFF.

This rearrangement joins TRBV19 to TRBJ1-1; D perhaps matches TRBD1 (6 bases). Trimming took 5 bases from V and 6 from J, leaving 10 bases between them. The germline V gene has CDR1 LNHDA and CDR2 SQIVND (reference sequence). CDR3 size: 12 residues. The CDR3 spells CASSYGGAEAFF. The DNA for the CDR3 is TGTGCCAGTAGTTATGGGGGCGCTGAAGCTTTCTTT.

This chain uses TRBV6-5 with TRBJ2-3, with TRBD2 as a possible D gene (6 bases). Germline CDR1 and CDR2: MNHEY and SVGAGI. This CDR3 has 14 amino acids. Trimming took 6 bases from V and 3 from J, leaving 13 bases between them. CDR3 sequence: CASSGSGGTDTQYF. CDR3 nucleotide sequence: TGTGCCAGCAGCGGGAGTGGGGGGACAGATACGCAGTATTTT.

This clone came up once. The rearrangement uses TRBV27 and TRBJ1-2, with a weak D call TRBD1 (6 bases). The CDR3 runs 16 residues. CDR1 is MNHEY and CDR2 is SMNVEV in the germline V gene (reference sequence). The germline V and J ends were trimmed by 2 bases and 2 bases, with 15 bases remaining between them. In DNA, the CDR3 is TGTGCCAGCAGTTTACGGCAGGGGAGCCGAAACTATGGCTACACCTTC. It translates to CASSLRQGSRNYGYTF.

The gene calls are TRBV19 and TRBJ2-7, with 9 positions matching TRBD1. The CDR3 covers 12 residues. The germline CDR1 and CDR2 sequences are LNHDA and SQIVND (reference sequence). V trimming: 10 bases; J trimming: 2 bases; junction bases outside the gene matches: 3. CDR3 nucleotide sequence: TGTGCCACCCGGGACAGGGCCTACGAGCAGTACTTC. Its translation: CATRDRAYEQYF. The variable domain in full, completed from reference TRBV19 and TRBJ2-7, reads DGGITQSPKYLFRKEGQNVTLSCEQNLNHDAMYWYRQDPGQGLRLIYYSQIVNDFQKGDIAEGYSVSREKKESFPLTVTSAQKNPTAFYLCATRDRAYEQYFGPGTRLTVT.

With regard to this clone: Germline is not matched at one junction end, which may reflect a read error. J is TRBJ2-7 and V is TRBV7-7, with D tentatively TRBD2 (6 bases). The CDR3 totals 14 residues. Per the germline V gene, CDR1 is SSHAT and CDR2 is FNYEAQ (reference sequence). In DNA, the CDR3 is TGTGCTAGCAGCTTTAGAGGAGGGGTCCACGAGCAGTACTTC. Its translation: CASSFRGGVHEQYF.

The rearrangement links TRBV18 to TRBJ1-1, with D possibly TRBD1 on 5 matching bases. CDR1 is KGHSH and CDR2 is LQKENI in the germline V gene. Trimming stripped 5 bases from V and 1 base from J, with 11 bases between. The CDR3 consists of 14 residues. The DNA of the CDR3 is TGTGCCAGCTCAGCGGGACTGGGGAACACTGAAGCTTTCTTT. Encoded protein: CASSAGLGNTEAFF.

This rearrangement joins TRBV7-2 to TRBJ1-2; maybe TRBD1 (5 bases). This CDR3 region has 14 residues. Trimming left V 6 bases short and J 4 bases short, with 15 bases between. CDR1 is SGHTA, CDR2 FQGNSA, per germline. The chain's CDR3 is CASSQARGGYGYTF. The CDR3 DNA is TGTGCCAGCAGTCAAGCGCGGGGGGGCTATGGCTACACCTTC.

CDR3 sequence (DNA): TGTGCCTGGAGCATAGGGGGGACAGTCTCCTCCTATGGCTACACCTTC. Translated: CAWSIGGTVSSYGYTF. This chain links TRBV30 with TRBJ1-2, with 7 positions matching TRBD1. CDR1 is GTSNPN, CDR2 SVGIG, per germline (reference sequence). The CDR3 sequence is 16 residues long. J gave up 4 bases and V 3 bases, and 14 bases lay outside the gene matches.

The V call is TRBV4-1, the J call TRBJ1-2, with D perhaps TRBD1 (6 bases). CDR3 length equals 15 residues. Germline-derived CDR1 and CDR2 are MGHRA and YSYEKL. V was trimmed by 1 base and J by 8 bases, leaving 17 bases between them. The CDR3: CASSQAEGQPLGYTF. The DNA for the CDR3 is TGCGCCAGCAGCCAAGCTGAGGGACAACCATTAGGCTACACCTTC.

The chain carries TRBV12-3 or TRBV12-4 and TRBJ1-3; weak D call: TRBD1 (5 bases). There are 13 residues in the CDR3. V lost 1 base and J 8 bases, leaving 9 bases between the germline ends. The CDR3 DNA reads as TGTGCCAGCAGTTTAGTCCCAGGGCACACCATATATTTT. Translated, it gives CASSLVPGHTIYF.

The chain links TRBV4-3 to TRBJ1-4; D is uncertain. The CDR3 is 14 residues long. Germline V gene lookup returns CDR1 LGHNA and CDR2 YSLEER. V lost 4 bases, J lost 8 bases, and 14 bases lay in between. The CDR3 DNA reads TGCGCCAGCAGCCGCTCCGCGGTAGGAGAAAAACTGTTTTTT. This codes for CASSRSAVGEKLFF.

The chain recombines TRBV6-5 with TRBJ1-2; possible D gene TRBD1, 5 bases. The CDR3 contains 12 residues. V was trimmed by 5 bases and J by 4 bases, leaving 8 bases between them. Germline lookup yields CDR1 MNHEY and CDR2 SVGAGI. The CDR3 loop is CASSLQGYGYTF. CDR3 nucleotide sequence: TGTGCCAGCAGTCTCCAGGGCTATGGCTACACCTTC.

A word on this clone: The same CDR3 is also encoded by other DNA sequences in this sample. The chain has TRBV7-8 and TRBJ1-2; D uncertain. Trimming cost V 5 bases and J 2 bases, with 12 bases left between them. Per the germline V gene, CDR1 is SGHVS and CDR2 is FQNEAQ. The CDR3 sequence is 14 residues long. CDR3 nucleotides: TGTGCCAGCAGCCCAAGGACGGGGAACTATGGCTACACCTTC. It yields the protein CASSPRTGNYGYTF.

The CDR3 reads CASSLEWTSTDTQYF. The CDR3 nucleotides are TGTGCCAGCAGCCTGGAATGGACAAGCACAGATACGCAGTATTTT. The rearrangement joins TRBV5-5 to TRBJ2-3, with a tentative D call TRBD1 (5 bases). V dropped 4 bases and J dropped 0 bases, with 12 bases sitting between them. CDR3 length: 15 amino acids. The germline gives CDR1 SGHKS, CDR2 YYEKEE (reference sequence).